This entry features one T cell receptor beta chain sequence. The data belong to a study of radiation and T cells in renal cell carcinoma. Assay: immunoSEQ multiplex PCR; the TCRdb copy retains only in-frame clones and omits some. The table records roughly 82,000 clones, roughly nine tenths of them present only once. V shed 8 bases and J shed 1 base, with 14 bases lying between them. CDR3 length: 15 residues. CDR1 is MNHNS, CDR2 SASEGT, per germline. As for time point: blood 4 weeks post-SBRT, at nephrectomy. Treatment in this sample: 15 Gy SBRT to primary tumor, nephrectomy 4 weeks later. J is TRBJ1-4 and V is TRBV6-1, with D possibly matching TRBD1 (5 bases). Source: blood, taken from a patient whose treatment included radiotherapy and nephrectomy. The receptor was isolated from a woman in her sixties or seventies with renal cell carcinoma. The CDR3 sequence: CASGRLGGTNEKLFF. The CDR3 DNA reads TGTGCCAGCGGCCGTTTGGGGGGAACTAATGAAAAACTGTTTTTT.